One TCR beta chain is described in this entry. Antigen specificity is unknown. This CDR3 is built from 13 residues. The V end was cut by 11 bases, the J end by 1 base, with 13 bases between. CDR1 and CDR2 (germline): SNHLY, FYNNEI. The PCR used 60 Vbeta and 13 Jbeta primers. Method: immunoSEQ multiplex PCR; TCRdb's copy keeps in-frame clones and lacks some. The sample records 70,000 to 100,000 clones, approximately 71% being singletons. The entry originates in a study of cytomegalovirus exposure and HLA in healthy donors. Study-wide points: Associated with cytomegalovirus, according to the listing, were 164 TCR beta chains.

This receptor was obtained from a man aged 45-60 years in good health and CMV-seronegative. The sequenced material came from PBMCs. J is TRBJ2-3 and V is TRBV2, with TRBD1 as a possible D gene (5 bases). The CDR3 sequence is CAGHLQRTDTQYF. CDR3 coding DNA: TGTGCCGGACACTTACAACGCACAGATACGCAGTATTTT. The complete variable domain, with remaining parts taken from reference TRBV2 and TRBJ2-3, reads EPEVTQTPSHQVTQMGQEVILRCVPISNHLYFYWYRQILGQKVEFLVSFYNNEISEKSEIFDDQFSVERPDGSNFTLKIRSTKLEDSAMYFCAGHLQRTDTQYFGPGTRLTVL.